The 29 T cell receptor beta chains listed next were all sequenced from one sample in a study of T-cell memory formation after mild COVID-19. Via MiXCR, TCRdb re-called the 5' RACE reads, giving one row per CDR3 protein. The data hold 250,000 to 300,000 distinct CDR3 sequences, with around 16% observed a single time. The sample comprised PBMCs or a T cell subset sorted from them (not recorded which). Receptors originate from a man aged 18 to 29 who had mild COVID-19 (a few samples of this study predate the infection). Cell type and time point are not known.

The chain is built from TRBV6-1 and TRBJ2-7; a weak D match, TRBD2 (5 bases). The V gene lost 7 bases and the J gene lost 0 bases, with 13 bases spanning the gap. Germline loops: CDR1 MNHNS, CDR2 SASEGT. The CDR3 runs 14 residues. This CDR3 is CASTRTGSSYEQYV. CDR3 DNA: TGTGCCAGCACCCGGACTGGGAGCTCCTACGAGCAGTACGTC.

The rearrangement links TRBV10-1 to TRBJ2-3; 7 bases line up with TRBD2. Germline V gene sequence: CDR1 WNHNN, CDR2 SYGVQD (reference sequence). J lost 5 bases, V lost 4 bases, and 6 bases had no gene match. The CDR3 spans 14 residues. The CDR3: CASSGAGERDTQYF. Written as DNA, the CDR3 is TGCGCCAGCAGTGGGGCGGGGGAGAGAGATACGCAGTATTTT.

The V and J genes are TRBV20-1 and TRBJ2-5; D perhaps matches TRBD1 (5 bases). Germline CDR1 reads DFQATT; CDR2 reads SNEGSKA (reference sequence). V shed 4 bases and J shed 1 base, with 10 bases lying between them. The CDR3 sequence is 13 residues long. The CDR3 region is CSAILDTQETQYF. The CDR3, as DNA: TGCAGTGCTATCCTGGACACCCAAGAGACCCAGTACTTC.

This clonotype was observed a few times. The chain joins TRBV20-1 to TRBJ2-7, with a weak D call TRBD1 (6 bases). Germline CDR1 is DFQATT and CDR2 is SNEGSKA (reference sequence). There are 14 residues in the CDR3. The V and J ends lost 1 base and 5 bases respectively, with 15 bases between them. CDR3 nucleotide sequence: TGCAGTGCTAGAGCTCCGGACAGCTATAACGAGCAGTACTTC. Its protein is CSARAPDSYNEQYF.

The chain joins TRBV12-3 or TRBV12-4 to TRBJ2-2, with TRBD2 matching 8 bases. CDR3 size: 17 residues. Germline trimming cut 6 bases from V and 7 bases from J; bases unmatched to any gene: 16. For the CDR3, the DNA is TGTGCCAGCAGCCCCAGGGGCGGGGGGCCATCGGGCGGGGAGCTGTTTTTT. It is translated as CASSPRGGGPSGGELFF.

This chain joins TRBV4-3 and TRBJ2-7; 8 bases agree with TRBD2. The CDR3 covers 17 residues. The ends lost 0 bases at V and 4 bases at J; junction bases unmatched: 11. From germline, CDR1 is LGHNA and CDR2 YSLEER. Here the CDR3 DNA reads TGCGCCAGCAGCCAAGATCCGGTAGCGGGGACCCTTTACGAGCAGTACTTC. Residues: CASSQDPVAGTLYEQYF.

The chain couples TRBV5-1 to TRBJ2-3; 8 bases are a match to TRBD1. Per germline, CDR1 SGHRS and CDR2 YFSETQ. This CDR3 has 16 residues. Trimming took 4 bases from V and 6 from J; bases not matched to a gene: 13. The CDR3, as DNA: TGCGCCAGCAGCCCGACCGGGACAGGTCCGGTGGATACGCAGTATTTT. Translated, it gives CASSPTGTGPVDTQYF. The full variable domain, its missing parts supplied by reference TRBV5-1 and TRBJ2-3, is KAGVTQTPRYLIKTRGQQVTLSCSPISGHRSVSWYQQTPGQGLQFLFEYFSETQRNKGNFPGRFSGRQFSNSRSEMNVSTLELGDSALYLCASSPTGTGPVDTQYFGPGTRLTVL.

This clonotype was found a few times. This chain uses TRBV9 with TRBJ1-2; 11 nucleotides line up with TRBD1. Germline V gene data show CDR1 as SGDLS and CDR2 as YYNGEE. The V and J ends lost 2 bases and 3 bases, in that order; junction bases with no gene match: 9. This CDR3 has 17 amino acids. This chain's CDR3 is CASSVKGQGDRYYGYTF. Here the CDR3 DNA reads TGTGCCAGCAGCGTGAAGGGACAGGGGGATAGGTACTATGGCTACACCTTC. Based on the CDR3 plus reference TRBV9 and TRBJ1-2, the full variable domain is DSGVTQTPKHLITATGQRVTLRCSPRSGDLSVYWYQQSLDQGLQFLIQYYNGEERAKGNILERFSAQQFPDLHSELNLSSLELGDSALYFCASSVKGQGDRYYGYTFGSGTRLTVV.

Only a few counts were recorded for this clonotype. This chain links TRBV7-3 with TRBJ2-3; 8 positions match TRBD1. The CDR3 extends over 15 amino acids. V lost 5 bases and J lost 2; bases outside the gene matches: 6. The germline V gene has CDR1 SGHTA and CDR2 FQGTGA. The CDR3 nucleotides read TGTGCCAGCAGCCCCGCACAGGGGGACACAGATACGCAGTATTTT. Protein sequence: CASSPAQGDTDTQYF. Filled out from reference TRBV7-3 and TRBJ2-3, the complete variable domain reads GAGVSQTPSNKVTEKGKYVELRCDPISGHTALYWYRQSLGQGPEFLIYFQGTGAADDSGLPNDRFFAVRPEGSVSTLKIQRTERGDSAVYLCASSPAQGDTDTQYFGPGTRLTVL.

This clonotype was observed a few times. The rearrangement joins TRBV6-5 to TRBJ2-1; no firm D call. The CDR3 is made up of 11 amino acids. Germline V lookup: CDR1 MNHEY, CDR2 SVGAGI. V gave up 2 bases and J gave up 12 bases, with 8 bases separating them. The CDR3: CASSYGYRQFF. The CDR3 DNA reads TGTGCCAGCAGTTACGGTTATCGGCAGTTCTTC.

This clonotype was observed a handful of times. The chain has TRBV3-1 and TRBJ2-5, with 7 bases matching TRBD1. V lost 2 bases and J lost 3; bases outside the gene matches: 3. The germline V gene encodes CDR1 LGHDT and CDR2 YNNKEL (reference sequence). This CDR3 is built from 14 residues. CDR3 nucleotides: TGTGCCAGCAGCCAAACAGGGGAGAAAGAGACCCAGTACTTC. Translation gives CASSQTGEKETQYF.

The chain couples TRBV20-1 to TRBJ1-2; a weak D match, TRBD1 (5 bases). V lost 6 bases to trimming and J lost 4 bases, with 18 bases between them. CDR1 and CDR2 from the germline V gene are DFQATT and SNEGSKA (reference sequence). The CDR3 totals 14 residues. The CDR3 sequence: CSASGTTVGYGYTF. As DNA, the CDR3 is TGCAGTGCAAGCGGGACGACAGTGGGCTATGGCTACACCTTC.

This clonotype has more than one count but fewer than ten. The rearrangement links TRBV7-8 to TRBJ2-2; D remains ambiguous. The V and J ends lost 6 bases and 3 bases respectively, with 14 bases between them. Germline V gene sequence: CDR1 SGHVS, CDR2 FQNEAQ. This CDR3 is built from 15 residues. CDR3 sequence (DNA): TGTGCCAGCAGTTATCGACGGATCCACACCGGGGAGCTGTTTTTT. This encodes CASSYRRIHTGELFF. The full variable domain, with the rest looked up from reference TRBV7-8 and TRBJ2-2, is GAGVSQSPRYKVAKRGQDVALRCDPISGHVSLFWYQQALGQGPEFLTYFQNEAQLDKSGLPSDRFFAERPEGSVSTLKIQRTQQEDSAVYLCASSYRRIHTGELFFGEGSRLTVL.

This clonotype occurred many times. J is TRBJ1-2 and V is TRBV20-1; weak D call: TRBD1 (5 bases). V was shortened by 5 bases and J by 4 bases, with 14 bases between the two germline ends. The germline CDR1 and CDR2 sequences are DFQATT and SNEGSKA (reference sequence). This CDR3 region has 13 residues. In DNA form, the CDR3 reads TGCAGTGCTGGCCACCCGGGACTCTATGGCTACACCTTC. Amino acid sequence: CSAGHPGLYGYTF.

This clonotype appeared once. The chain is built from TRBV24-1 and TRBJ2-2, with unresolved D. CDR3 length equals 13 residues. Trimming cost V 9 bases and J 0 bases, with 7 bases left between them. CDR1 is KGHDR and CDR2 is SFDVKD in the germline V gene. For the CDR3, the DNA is TGTGCCACCGGACCCTCGAACACCGGGGAGCTGTTTTTT. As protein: CATGPSNTGELFF.

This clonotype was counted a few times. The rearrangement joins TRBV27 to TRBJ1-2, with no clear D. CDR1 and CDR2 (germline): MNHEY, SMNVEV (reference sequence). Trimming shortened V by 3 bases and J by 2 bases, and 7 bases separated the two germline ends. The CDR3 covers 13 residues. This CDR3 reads CASSFRLNYGYTF. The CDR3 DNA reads TGTGCCAGCAGTTTCAGACTCAACTATGGCTACACCTTC.

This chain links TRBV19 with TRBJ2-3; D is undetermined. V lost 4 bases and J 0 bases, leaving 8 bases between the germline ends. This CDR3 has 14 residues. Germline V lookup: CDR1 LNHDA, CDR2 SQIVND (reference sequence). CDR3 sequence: CASSRVGSTDTQYF. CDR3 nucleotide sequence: TGTGCCAGTAGTAGAGTGGGTAGCACAGATACGCAGTATTTT.

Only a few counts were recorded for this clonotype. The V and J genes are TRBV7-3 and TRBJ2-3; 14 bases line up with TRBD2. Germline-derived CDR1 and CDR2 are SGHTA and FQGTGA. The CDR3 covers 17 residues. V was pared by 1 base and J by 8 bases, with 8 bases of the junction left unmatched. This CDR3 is CASSLRPTSGGASTQYF. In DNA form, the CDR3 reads TGTGCCAGCAGCTTAAGGCCGACTAGCGGGGGGGCCAGTACGCAGTATTTT.

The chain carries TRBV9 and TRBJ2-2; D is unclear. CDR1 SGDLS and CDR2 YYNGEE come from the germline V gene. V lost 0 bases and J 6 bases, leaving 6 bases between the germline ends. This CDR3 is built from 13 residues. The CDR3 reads CASSVDGAGELFF. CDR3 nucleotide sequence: TGTGCCAGCAGCGTAGACGGTGCCGGGGAGCTGTTTTTT. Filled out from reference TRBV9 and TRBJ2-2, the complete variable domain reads DSGVTQTPKHLITATGQRVTLRCSPRSGDLSVYWYQQSLDQGLQFLIQYYNGEERAKGNILERFSAQQFPDLHSELNLSSLELGDSALYFCASSVDGAGELFFGEGSRLTVL.

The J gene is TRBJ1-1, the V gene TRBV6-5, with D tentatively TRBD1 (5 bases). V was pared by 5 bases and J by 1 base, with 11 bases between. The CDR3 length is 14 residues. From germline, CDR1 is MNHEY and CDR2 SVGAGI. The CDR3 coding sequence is TGTGCCAGCAGTCCAGGGCGGGCGAACACTGAAGCTTTCTTT. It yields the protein CASSPGRANTEAFF.

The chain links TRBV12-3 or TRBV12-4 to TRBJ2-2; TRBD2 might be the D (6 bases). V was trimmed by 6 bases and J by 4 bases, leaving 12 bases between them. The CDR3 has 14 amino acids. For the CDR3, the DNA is TGTGCCAGCAGCTCGGGACTTCCCACCGGGGAGCTGTTTTTT. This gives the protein CASSSGLPTGELFF.

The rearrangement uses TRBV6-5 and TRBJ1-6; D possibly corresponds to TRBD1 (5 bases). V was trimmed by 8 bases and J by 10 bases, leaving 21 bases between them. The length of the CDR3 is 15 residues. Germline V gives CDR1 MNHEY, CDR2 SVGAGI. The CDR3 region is CASGMDTTPASPLHF. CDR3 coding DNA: TGTGCCAGCGGGATGGACACAACACCCGCATCACCCCTCCACTTT.

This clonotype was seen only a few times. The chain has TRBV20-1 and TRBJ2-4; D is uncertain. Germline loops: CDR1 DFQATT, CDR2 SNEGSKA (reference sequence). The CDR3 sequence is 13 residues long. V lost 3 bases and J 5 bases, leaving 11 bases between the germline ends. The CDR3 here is CSARRQNQNIQYF. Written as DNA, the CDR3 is TGCAGTGCTAGGCGCCAGAACCAAAACATTCAGTACTTC.

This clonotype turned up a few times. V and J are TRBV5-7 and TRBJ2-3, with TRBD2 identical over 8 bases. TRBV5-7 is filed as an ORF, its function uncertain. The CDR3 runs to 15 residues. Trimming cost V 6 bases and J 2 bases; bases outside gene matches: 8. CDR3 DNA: TGTGCCAGCACCAAGACTAGCGACTTCACAGATACGCAGTATTTT. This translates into CASTKTSDFTDTQYF.

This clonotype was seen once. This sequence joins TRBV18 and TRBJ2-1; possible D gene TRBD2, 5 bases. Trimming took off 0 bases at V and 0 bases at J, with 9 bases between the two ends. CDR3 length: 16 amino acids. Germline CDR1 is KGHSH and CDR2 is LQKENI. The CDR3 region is CASSPPQRTSYNEQFF. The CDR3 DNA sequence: TGTGCCAGCTCACCACCCCAGCGGACCTCCTACAATGAGCAGTTCTTC.

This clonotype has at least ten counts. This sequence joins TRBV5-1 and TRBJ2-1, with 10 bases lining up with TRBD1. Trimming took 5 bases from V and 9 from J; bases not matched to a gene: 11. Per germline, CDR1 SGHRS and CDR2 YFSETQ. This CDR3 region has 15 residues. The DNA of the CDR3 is TGCGCCAGCAGTCCCCGGGAGGACAGGGGGGCTGAGCAGTTCTTC. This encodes CASSPREDRGAEQFF.

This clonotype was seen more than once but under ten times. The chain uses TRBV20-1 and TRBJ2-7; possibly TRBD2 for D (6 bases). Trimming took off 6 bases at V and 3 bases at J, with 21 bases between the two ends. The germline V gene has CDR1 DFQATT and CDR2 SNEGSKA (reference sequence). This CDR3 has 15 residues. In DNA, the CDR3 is TGCAGTGCCCGGGGACGCATAGGGGAGGACTACGAGCAGTACGTC. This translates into CSARGRIGEDYEQYV.

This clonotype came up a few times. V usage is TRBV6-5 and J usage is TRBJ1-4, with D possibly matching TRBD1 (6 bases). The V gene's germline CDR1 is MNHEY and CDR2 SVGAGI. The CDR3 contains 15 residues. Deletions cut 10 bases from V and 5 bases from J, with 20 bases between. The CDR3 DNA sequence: TGTGCCACGGGCTTGGGGGCGTATGACAATGAAAAACTGTTTTTT. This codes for CATGLGAYDNEKLFF.

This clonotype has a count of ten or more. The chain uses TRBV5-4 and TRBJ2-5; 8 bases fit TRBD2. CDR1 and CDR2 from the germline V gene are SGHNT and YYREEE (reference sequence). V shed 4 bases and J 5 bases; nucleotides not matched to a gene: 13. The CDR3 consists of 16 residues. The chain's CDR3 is CASSPRGGQSRETQYF. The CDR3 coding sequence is TGTGCCAGCAGCCCCCGGGGGGGGCAAAGCAGGGAGACCCAGTACTTC.